This TCR beta chain was identified during a study of T cell responses to AZD1222 COVID-19 vaccine. Study-wide findings and caveats: Close to half of spike-specific TCRs reportedly recognize unmutated variant regions. Once two AZD1222 doses were given, Spike-specific TCR breadth and depth went up. Most donors were white British and more were female, and clonal diversity was possibly underestimated.

The repertoire was sequenced with immunoSEQ multiplex PCR; TCRdb's copy has only in-frame clones and lacks some. The sample holds about 140,000 clones, about 89% seen once. With regard to this clone: Its antigen remains unidentified.

The CDR3 sequence is 17 residues long. Germline V lookup: CDR1 SGHTA, CDR2 FQGNSA. The V and J ends lost 2 bases and 4 bases, in that order; junction bases with no gene match: 13. The chain uses TRBV7-2 and TRBJ2-5, with 7 bases identical to TRBD2. The receptor comes from an adult who received the MenACWY meningococcal vaccine as a control. This specimen was peripheral blood, taken 28 days after the second dose of the MenACWY control vaccine. This chain's CDR3 is CASSLIAAAGVRETQYF. DNA for the CDR3: TGTGCCAGCAGCTTAATTGCTGCCGCGGGGGTACGAGAGACCCAGTACTTC.